This TCR beta chain was documented in a study of OX40 agonist ivuxolimab in advanced cancers. About the research overall: Prior anti-PD-1, anti-PD-L1 or anti-CTLA-4 therapy was allowed; around 40% had some. Partial responses were achieved by three patients, one with hepatocellular carcinoma and two with cutaneous melanoma.

TCRdb's copy holds only in-frame clones and misses some; the assay was immunoSEQ multiplex PCR. The sample carries under 35,000 clones, less than 85% recorded once. V shed 2 bases and J shed 6 bases, with 9 bases lying between them. Germline lookup yields CDR1 SGHRS and CDR2 YFSETQ. The CDR3 sequence is 12 residues long. On cycle 4 day 1 and cycle 7 day 1, as well as at baseline, blood was sampled. The sequence was obtained from an adult with an advanced solid tumor such as melanoma, head and neck, liver or kidney cancer. The source material was CD4+ or CD8+ T cells sorted from blood, sampled in a trial of the OX40 agonist ivuxolimab. V gene TRBV5-1 combines with J gene TRBJ2-7; D may be TRBD1 (5 bases). CDR3 amino acids: CASSFTGFEQYF. The CDR3 region has the DNA TGCGCCAGCAGCTTTACAGGTTTCGAGCAGTACTTC. The variable domain in full, with the rest retrieved from reference TRBV5-1 and TRBJ2-7, is KAGVTQTPRYLIKTRGQQVTLSCSPISGHRSVSWYQQTPGQGLQFLFEYFSETQRNKGNFPGRFSGRQFSNSRSEMNVSTLELGDSALYLCASSFTGFEQYFGPGTRLTVT.